This TCR beta chain was captured by sequencing in a study of blood T cell repertoires in COVID-19. Study-level background: Specimens from acute and convalescent COVID-19 originated in the United States, Italy and Spain. Nucleic acid was either cDNA or gDNA, and it came from T cells, B-cell-depleted T cells, or PBMCs.

Germline V CDR1 and CDR2: KGHDR, SFDVKD. Trimming took off 4 bases at V and 9 bases at J, with 21 bases between the two ends. This CDR3 region has 15 residues. The authors' processing: Reference gene primer amplification in the assay estimated nucleated cell counts. Clones were read by immunoSEQ multiplex PCR, and TCRdb kept only the in-frame ones, dropping some. The DNA gave D and trimming, while V, J and clone size come from that table. The table has some 83,000 clones, 81% seen once; the top ten hold approximately 40%. This clonotype originated in a man older than 75 with acute or convalescent COVID-19. Source material: peripheral blood. This chain uses TRBV24-1 with TRBJ2-7, with D possibly TRBD2 on 6 matching bases. CDR3 coding DNA: TGTGCCACCAGTGACAGTCGGGACTCTAAAGCTGGGCAGTACTTC. Protein sequence: CATSDSRDSKAGQYF.